These T cell receptor beta chains were read from a single sample in a study of T cell responses to AZD1222 COVID-19 vaccine. The assay was immunoSEQ multiplex PCR, and TCRdb's table has in-frame clones only and misses some. The repertoire consists of approximately 130,000 clones, with over 90% occurring once and the leading ten covering roughly 0.9%. Sequencing was performed on peripheral blood, taken on day 0 of AZD1222 vaccination. The receptors were gathered from an adult in good health. CDR3s include the opening cysteine and the closing phenylalanine or tryptophan. The D gene is left open where the match is weak. Where a row states a size, it is once, few, many or the class of an expanded clone; other rows omit it.

d_gene,v_gene,j_gene,abundance,CDR3nt,CDR3aa
-,TRBV10-2,TRBJ2-1,-,TGCGCCAGCAGTCCAGGGGACGTCGGCAATGAGCAGTTCTTC,CASSPGDVGNEQFF
-,TRBV6-5,TRBJ1-5,-,TGTGCCAGCAGTTCCGGGACTGATAGCAATCAGCCCCAGCATTTT,CASSSGTDSNQPQHF
-,TRBV27,TRBJ1-5,-,TGTGCCAGCAGACCCGGGACTTACAATCAGCCCCAGCATTTT,CASRPGTYNQPQHF
TRBD2,TRBV19,TRBJ2-7,-,TGTGCCAGTAGTCGAGGACTAGCGGGGGTAGCCTACGAGCAGTACTTC,CASSRGLAGVAYEQYF
-,TRBV23-1,TRBJ1-1,-,TGCGCCAGCAGTCAATCCTATTGGCGTGCTAGTACCATGAACACTGAAGCTTTCTTT,CASSQSYWRASTMNTEAFF
-,TRBV2,TRBJ2-7,-,TGTGCCAGCAGTGAAGGGTGGGCCTACGAGCAGTACTTC,CASSEGWAYEQYF
TRBD2,TRBV20-1,TRBJ2-7,-,TGCAGTGCTAGTTTTAGCGGGGCCCACGAGCAGTACTTC,CSASFSGAHEQYF
-,TRBV3-1/TRBV3-2,TRBJ1-4,-,TGTGCCAGCAGCCAGGGGGCCCCAACTAATGAAAAACTGTTTTTT,CASSQGAPTNEKLFF
-,TRBV19,TRBJ1-5,-,TGTGCCACTAGCCGGGACGACAATCAGCCCCAGCATTTT,CATSRDDNQPQHF
-,TRBV4-1,TRBJ1-2,-,TGCGCCAGCAGCCAAGAAGGGCTCCCTGGCGGCTATGGCTACACCTTC,CASSQEGLPGGYGYTF
TRBD1,TRBV9,TRBJ1-6,-,TGTGCCAGCAGCGTAGTGGACAGGCCTTCACCCCTCCACTTT,CASSVVDRPSPLHF
-,TRBV7-2,TRBJ2-1,-,TGTGCCAGCAGCTTAAGTTTAGGGAATGAGCAGTTCTTC,CASSLSLGNEQFF
TRBD2,TRBV19,TRBJ2-1,-,TGTGCCAGTACCCCCGGGGCGGGGGGGTCCTACAATGAGCAGTTCTTC,CASTPGAGGSYNEQFF
-,TRBV30,TRBJ1-5,-,TGTGCCTGGAGTCTGGACTACTACTCTAGCAATCAGCCCCAGCATTTT,CAWSLDYYSSNQPQHF
-,TRBV10-2,TRBJ2-7,-,TGCGCCAGCAGTGAGAGCTCCTACGAGCAGTACTTC,CASSESSYEQYF
-,TRBV19,TRBJ2-1,once,TGTGCCAGTAGTATGGGTCTTAATGAGCAGTTCTTC,CASSMGLNEQFF
-,TRBV19,TRBJ1-1,-,TGTGCCAGTAGTATAGAGCTCCCGGGACTTATTAACACTGAAGCTTTCTTT,CASSIELPGLINTEAFF
TRBD1,TRBV2,TRBJ2-5,once,TGTGCCAGCAGTGGGCGGACAGGGGGAACTTGGAGCCAAGAGACCCAGTACTTC,CASSGRTGGTWSQETQYF
-,TRBV7-6,TRBJ2-7,once,TGTGCCAGCAGCTTAGTTGCGGGGCCTCTCACCTACGAGCAGTACTTC,CASSLVAGPLTYEQYF
-,TRBV25-1,TRBJ1-2,-,TGTGCCAGCAGTGAATCTGGACACTATGGCTACACCTTC,CASSESGHYGYTF
-,TRBV7-9,TRBJ1-2,-,TGTGCCAGCAGAGTCGGGAACTATGGCTACACCTTC,CASRVGNYGYTF
TRBD1,TRBV19,TRBJ1-2,-,TGTGCCAGTAGTCTCTCGACAGGGGGCTATGGCTACACCTTC,CASSLSTGGYGYTF
-,TRBV6-5,TRBJ2-3,-,TGTGCCAGCAGTTACTCGAGTCACGGCAGCACAGATACGCAGTATTTT,CASSYSSHGSTDTQYF
-,TRBV5-8,TRBJ1-6,-,TGTGCCAGCAGCCTCTCGTATAATTCACCCCTCCACTTT,CASSLSYNSPLHF
-,TRBV12-3/TRBV12-4,TRBJ1-1,-,TGTGCCAGCAGAAATTCAATGAACACTGAAGCTTTCTTT,CASRNSMNTEAFF
-,TRBV6-6,TRBJ1-5,-,TGTGCCAGCAGTGCCCAGGGTGACCAGCCCCAGCATTTT,CASSAQGDQPQHF
-,TRBV7-2,TRBJ1-1,-,TGTGCCAGCAGCTACGGGCGATACACTGAAGCTTTCTTT,CASSYGRYTEAFF
-,TRBV18,TRBJ2-4,-,TGTGCCAGCTCACCCCGGACAGTAAACATTCAGTACTTC,CASSPRTVNIQYF
TRBD1,TRBV7-9,TRBJ1-6,-,TGTGCCAGCAGCTTAGTGGGGACAGGGTCGTTGCGTTCACCCCTCCACTTT,CASSLVGTGSLRSPLHF
-,TRBV9,TRBJ2-2,-,TGTGCCAGCAGCCGGGACGGGCCGCCGAACACCGGGGAGCTGTTTTTT,CASSRDGPPNTGELFF
-,TRBV7-6,TRBJ2-2,-,TGTGCCAGCAGCTTTGGCGGGGGCAACACCGGGGAGCTGTTTTTT,CASSFGGGNTGELFF
-,TRBV12-3/TRBV12-4,TRBJ2-7,-,TGTGCCAGCAGCCTGGGTTGGGGCTACGAGCAGTACTTC,CASSLGWGYEQYF
-,TRBV5-4,TRBJ1-2,-,TGTGCCAGCAGCGCCGACAGAGTCTATGGCTACACCTTC,CASSADRVYGYTF
-,TRBV10-3,TRBJ1-2,-,TGTGCCATCAGTGAATCCGGAGAGGTTTCGGGCTACACCTTC,CAISESGEVSGYTF
TRBD1,TRBV5-8,TRBJ1-2,-,TGTGCCAGCAGCCGAGCTGCCCCGGGACAGGGGTACTATGGCTACACCTTC,CASSRAAPGQGYYGYTF
-,TRBV7-6,TRBJ2-3,-,TGTGCCAGCAGCCCTCGGGGGACATCTAGCACAGATACGCAGTATTTT,CASSPRGTSSTDTQYF
-,TRBV4-1,TRBJ1-6,-,TGCGCCAGCAGCCAAGAACGGCAGAATAATTCACCCCTCCACTTT,CASSQERQNNSPLHF
TRBD1,TRBV12-5,TRBJ2-7,-,TGTGCTAGTGGTCCTACCGGGACAGGCTCCTACGAGCAGTACTTC,CASGPTGTGSYEQYF
-,TRBV6-5,TRBJ1-2,-,TGTGCCAGCAGTTACTCGGGGTCAATCTATGGCTACACCTTC,CASSYSGSIYGYTF
-,TRBV9,TRBJ1-4,-,TGTGCCAGCAGCGTGGACCCTAATGAAAAACTGTTTTTT,CASSVDPNEKLFF
TRBD2,TRBV9,TRBJ2-1,-,TGTGCCAGCAGCGCCAGGACTAGCTGGGACAATGAGCAGTTCTTC,CASSARTSWDNEQFF
-,TRBV19,TRBJ1-6,-,TGTGCCAGTAGTGTCGATCCAGCGAATTCACCCCTCCACTTT,CASSVDPANSPLHF
-,TRBV6-6,TRBJ1-2,-,TGTGCCAGCAGCCGACAGCCTCCAAATGGCTACACCTTC,CASSRQPPNGYTF
-,TRBV4-2,TRBJ1-6,-,TGTGCCAGCAGCCTGACCGGCTCGGATTCACCCCTCCACTTT,CASSLTGSDSPLHF
TRBD1,TRBV27,TRBJ1-1,-,TGTGCCAGCAGTCCATGGACGACTAATGACTCGGCCCGGTTGGGCAGGGGGCTCTCTGAAGCTTTCTTT,CASSPWTTNDSARLGRGLSEAFF
-,TRBV3-1/TRBV3-2,TRBJ1-2,-,TGTGCCAGCAGCCAAGTCGACAGCGAGGGCTACACCTTC,CASSQVDSEGYTF
TRBD1,TRBV6-4,TRBJ1-1,-,TGTGCCAGCAGAGCCGACAGGGTGAACACTGAAGCTTTCTTT,CASRADRVNTEAFF
-,TRBV5-6,TRBJ2-5,-,TGTGCCAGCAGCTTGGCAGAGACCCAGTACTTC,CASSLAETQYF
-,TRBV9,TRBJ1-3,-,TGTGCCAGCAGCGTATTGGGGGGGGCTGGAAACACCATATATTTT,CASSVLGGAGNTIYF
-,TRBV7-2,TRBJ1-2,-,TGTGCCAGCAGCTTATTCCTCAGGGAAGGCTACACCTTC,CASSLFLREGYTF
TRBD1,TRBV5-5,TRBJ2-7,-,TGTGCCAGCAGCCGGACAGGAAGGATGAGCTCCTACGAGCAGTACTTC,CASSRTGRMSSYEQYF